Included here is one TCR beta chain sequence, with context. Its specificity is unknown. This record comes from a study of cytomegalovirus exposure and HLA in healthy donors. The V gene's germline CDR1 is MNHEY and CDR2 SMNVEV (reference sequence). CDR3 length: 14 amino acids. Trimming at V came to 3 bases and at J to 2 bases, leaving 1 base not matched to a gene. Study outcomes and limitations: Researchers left out some V segments, among them TRBV6-2 and TRBV6-3, as indistinguishable.

The PCR contained 60 Vbeta and 13 Jbeta primers. Sequencing was performed with immunoSEQ multiplex PCR; in TCRdb, only in-frame clones are kept and a portion is missing. Here the sample table reports about 65,000 clones. V is TRBV27 and J is TRBJ2-1; 7 bases line up with TRBD2. What was sequenced was PBMCs. This receptor was obtained from a boy younger than 18 in good health and CMV-seronegative. Written as DNA, the CDR3 is TGTGCCAGCAGTTTGGGGGGGACCTACAATGAGCAGTTCTTC. Translated, it gives CASSLGGTYNEQFF.